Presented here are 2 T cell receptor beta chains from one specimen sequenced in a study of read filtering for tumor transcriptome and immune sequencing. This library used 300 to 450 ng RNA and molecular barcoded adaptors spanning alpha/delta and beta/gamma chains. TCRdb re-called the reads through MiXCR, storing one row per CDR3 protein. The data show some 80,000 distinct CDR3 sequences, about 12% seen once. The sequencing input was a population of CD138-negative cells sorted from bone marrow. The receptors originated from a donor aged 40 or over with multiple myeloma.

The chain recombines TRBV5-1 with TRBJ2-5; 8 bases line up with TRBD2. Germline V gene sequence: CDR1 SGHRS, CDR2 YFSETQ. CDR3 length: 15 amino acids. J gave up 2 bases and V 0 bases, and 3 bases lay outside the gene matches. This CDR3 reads CASSLAAGGQETQYF. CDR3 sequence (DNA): TGCGCCAGCAGCTTGGCCGCGGGGGGACAAGAGACCCAGTACTTC.

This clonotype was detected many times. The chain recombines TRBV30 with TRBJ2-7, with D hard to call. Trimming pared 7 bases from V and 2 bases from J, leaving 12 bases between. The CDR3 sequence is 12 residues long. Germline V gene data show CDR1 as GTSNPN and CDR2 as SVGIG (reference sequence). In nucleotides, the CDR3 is TGTGCCTTTCGGGCGTCAGCCTACGAGCAGTACTTC. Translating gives CAFRASAYEQYF.